In this sample, the clone carrying this TCR beta chain turned up a few times. Its target is unknown. Time point indicated: persistent/refractory GD, antithyroid drugs over 5 years with positive TRAb. From PBMCs, RNA was extracted and then used to make the TCR library. The data belong to a study of regulatory T cells in long-lasting Graves disease. Study results and limitations: Favored usage of TRBV28, TRBJ1-2 and TRBJ2-5 was recorded in persistent disease.

There are 14 residues in the CDR3. Germline-derived CDR1 and CDR2 are SGHTA and FQGNSA. V lost 5 bases to trimming and J lost 5 bases; unmatched junction nucleotides: 5. Through Arm-PCR of CDR3 regions and iRepertoire HTBI primers, TCR beta libraries were built. TCRdb processed the multiplex PCR reads anew with MiXCR; each CDR3 protein has one entry. Of about 290,000 distinct CDR3 sequences in the sample, roughly a fifth are singletons; the top ten hold 56%. V gene TRBV7-2 combines with J gene TRBJ2-2; 7 nucleotides agree with TRBD2. The sequence was obtained from a female donor with Graves disease. This specimen was peripheral blood mononuclear cells (PBMCs), taken when the disease was refractory, from a patient treated with antithyroid drugs. DNA of the CDR3: TGTGCCAGCAGCCGGGACTATGTGACCGGGGAGCTGTTTTTT. Residues: CASSRDYVTGELFF.